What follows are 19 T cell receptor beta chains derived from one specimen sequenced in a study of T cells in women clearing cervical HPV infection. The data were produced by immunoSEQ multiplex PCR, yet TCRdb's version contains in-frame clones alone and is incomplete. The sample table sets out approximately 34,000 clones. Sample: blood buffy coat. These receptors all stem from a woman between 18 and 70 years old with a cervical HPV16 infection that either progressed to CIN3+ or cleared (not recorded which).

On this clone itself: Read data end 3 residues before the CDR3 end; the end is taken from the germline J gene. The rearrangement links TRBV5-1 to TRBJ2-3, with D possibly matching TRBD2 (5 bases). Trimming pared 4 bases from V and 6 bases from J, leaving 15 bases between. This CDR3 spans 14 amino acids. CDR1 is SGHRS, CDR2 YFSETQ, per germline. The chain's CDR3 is CASSHGEIRDTQYF. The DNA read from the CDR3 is TGCGCCAGCAGCCACGGGGAGATCAGGGATACG.

CDR3 loop: CASSLGTSGGPQETQYF. Incomplete CDR3 DNA: TGTGCCAGCAGCTTAGGGACTAGCGGGGGCCCTCAAGAGACG. This sequence joins TRBV7-6 and TRBJ2-3; TRBD2 matches 13 bases. The CDR3 end is not reached by the read, which stops 3 residues before it; the germline J gene fills it in. The CDR3 spans 17 residues. Germline assignment: CDR1 SGHVS and CDR2 FNYEAQ.

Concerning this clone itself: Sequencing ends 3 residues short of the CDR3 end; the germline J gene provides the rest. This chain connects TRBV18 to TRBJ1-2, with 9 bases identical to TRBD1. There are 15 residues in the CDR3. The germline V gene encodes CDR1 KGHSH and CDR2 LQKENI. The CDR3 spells CASSATGTGTYDYTF. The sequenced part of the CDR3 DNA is TGTGCCAGCTCGGCAACCGGGACAGGGACGTACGAC. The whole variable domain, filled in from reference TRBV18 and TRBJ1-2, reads NAGVMQNPRHLVRRRGQEARLRCSPMKGHSHVYWYRQLPEEGLKFMVYLQKENIIDESGMPKERFSAEFPKEGPSILRIQQVVRGDSAAYFCASSATGTGTYDYTFGSGTRLTVV.

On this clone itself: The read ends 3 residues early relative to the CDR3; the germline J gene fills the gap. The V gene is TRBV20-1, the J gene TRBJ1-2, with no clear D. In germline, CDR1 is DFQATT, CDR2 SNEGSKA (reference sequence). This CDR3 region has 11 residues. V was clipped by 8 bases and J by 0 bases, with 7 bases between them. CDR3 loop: CSRVSNYGYTF. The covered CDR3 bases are TGCAGTAGGGTTTCTAACTATGGC.

CDR3 bases read: TGTGCCAGCAGTGCTTCCACAACCACCTACGAG. Translating gives CASSASTTTYE. The full CDR3 protein reads CASSASTTTYEQYF. This chain connects TRBV25-1 to TRBJ2-7, with D uncertain. With the read ending 3 residues before the CDR3 end, the germline J gene is used to fill in that end. The CDR3 is 14 amino acids. V was trimmed by 4 bases and J by 2 bases, leaving 12 bases between them. Per the germline V gene, CDR1 is MGHDK and CDR2 is SYGVNS.

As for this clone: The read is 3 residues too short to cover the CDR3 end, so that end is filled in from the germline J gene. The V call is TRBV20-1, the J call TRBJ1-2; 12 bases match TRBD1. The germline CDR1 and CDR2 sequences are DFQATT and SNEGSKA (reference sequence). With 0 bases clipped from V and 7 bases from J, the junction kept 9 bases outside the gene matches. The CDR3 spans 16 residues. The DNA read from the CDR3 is TGCAGTGCTAGAGATAGAGGGGGACAGGGGGCAGGTGGC. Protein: CSARDRGGQGAGG. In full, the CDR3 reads CSARDRGGQGAGGYTF.

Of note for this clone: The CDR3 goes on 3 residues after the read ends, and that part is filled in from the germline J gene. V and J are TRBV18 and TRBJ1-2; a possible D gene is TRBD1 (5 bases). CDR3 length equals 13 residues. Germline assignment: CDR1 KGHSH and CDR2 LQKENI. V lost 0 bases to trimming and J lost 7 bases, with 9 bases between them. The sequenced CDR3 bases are TGTGCCAGCTCACCACCCAGGGATGTTGGC. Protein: CASSPPRDVG. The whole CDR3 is CASSPPRDVGYTF.

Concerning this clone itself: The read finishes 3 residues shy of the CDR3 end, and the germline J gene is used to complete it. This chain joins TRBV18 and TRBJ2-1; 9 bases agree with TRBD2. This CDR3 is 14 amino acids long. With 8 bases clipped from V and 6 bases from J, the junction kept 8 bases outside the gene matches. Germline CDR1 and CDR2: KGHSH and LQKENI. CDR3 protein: CASRDSGSSNEQFF. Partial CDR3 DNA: TGTGCCAGCCGTGATAGCGGGAGCAGCAATGAG. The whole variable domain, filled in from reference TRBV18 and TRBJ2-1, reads NAGVMQNPRHLVRRRGQEARLRCSPMKGHSHVYWYRQLPEEGLKFMVYLQKENIIDESGMPKERFSAEFPKEGPSILRIQQVVRGDSAAYFCASRDSGSSNEQFFGPGTRLTVL.

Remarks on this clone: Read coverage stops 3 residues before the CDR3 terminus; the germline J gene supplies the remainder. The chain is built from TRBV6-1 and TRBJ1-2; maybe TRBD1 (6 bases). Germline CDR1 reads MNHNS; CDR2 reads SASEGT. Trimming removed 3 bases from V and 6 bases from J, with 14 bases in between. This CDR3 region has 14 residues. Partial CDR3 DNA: TGTGCCAGCAGTGATCCAGGGGAATTCCATGGC. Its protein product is CASSDPGEFHG. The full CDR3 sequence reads CASSDPGEFHGYTF.

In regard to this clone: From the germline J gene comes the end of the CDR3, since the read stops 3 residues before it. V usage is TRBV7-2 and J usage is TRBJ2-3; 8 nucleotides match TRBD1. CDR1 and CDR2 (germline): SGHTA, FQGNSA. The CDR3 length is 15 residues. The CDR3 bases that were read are TGTGCCAGCAGCCCTGCCGGGACAGGCCAAGAGACG. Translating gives CASSPAGTGQET. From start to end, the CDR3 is CASSPAGTGQETQYF.

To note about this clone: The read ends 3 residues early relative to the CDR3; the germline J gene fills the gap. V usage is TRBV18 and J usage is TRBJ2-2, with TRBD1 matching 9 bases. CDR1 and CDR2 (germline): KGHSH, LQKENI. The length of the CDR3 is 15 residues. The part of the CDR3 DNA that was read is TGTGCCAGCTCAGCCCGGGACAGGGATAGGGAAAAG. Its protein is CASSARDRDREK. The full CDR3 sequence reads CASSARDRDREKLFF.

CDR3 sequence: CASATSGGMSSYEQYF. CDR3 DNA, as far as it was read: TGTGCCAGCGCCACTAGCGGGGGGATGAGCTCCTACGAG. This chain uses TRBV2 with TRBJ2-7, with 12 nucleotides matching TRBD2. The CDR3 end is not reached by the read, which stops 3 residues before it; the germline J gene fills it in. Germline trimming cut 8 bases from V and 0 bases from J; bases unmatched to any gene: 8. Per the germline V gene, CDR1 is SNHLY and CDR2 is FYNNEI. The CDR3 has 16 residues.

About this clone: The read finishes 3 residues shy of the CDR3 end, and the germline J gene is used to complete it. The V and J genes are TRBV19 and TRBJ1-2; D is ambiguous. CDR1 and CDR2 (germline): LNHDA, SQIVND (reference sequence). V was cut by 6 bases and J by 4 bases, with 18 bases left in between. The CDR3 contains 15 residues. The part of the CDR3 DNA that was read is TGTGCCAGTAGAGGGTCTGGAACCAACATCTATGGC. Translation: CASRGSGTNIYG. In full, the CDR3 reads CASRGSGTNIYGYTF.

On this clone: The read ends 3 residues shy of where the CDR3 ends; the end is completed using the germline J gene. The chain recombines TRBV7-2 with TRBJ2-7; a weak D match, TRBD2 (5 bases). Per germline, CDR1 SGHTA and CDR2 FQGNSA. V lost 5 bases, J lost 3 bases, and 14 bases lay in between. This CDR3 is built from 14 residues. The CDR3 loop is CASSPNGLLYEQYF. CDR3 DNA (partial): TGTGCCAGCAGCCCAAACGGACTTCTCTACGAG.

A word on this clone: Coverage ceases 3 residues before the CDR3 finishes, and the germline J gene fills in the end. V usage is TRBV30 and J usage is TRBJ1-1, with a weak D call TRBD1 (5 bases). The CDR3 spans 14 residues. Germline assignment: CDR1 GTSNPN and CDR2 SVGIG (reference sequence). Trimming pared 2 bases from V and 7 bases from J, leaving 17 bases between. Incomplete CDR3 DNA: TGTGCCTGGAGTCTTAGAGGGGCAGGCCGTGAA. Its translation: CAWSLRGAGRE. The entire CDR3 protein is CAWSLRGAGREAFF.

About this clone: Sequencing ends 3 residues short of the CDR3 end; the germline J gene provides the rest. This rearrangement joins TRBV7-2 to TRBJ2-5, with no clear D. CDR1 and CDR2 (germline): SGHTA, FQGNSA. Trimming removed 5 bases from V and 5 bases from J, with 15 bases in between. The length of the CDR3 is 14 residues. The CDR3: CASSPQRIGETQYF. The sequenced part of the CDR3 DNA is TGTGCCAGCAGCCCCCAGAGGATCGGGGAGACC.

CDR3 region: CASQGGLADEAFF. The sequenced CDR3 bases are TGTGCCAGCCAGGGAGGGTTAGCGGACGAA. V and J are TRBV18 and TRBJ1-1; weak D call: TRBD1 (5 bases). The CDR3 extends 3 residues past the end of the read, so its final part is completed from the germline J gene. This CDR3 region has 13 residues. The germline gives CDR1 KGHSH, CDR2 LQKENI.

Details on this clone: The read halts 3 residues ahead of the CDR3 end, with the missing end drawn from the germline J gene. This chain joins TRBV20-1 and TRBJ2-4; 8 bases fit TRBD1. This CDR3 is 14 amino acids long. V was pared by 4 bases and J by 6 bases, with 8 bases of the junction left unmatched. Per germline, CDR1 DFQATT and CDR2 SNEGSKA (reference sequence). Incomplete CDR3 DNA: TGCAGTGCTAAACCCCCAGGGGGCACAAACATT. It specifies CSAKPPGGTNI. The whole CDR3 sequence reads CSAKPPGGTNIQYF.

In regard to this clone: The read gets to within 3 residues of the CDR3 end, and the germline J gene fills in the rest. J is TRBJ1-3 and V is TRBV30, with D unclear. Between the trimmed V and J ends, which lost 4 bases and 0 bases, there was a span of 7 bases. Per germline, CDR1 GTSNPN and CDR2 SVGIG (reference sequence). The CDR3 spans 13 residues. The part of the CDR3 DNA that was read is TGTGCCTGGATTGTTTACTCTGGAAACACC. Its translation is CAWIVYSGNT. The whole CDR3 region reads CAWIVYSGNTIYF.